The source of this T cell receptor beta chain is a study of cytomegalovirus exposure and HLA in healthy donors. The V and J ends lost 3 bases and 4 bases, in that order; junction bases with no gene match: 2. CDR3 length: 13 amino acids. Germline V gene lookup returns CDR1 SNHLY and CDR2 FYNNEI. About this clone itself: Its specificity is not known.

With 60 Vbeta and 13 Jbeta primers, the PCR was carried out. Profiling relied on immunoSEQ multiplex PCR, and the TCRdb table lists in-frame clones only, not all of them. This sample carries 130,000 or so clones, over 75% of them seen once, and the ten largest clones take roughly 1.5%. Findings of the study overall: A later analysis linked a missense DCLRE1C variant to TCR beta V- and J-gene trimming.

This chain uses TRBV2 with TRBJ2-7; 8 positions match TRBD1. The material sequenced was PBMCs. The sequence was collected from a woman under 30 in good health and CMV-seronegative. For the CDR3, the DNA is TGTGCCAGCAGTGAGGACAGGGTATACGAGCAGTACTTC. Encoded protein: CASSEDRVYEQYF. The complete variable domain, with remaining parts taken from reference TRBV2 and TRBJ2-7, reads EPEVTQTPSHQVTQMGQEVILRCVPISNHLYFYWYRQILGQKVEFLVSFYNNEISEKSEIFDDQFSVERPDGSNFTLKIRSTKLEDSAMYFCASSEDRVYEQYFGPGTRLTVT.